This is a list of T cell receptor beta chains from one sample in a study of blood T cells in healthy people across ages. TCRdb passed the 5' RACE reads through MiXCR, listing each CDR3 protein once. The sample yields about 970,000 distinct CDR3 sequences, around 54% seen once. Specimen: blood. The origin of the receptors is a woman aged 55-69 years in good health. CDR3s leave out the opening cysteine and the closing phenylalanine or tryptophan.

J,V,CDR3
TRBJ2-6,TRBV11-3,ASSSGPLSGANVLT
TRBJ2-4,TRBV14,ASSQDFSGGHQNIQY
TRBJ2-2,TRBV5-1,ASSLPGTSALRELF
TRBJ1-2,TRBV29-1,SDGQAYT
-,TRBV28,ASSLSLIAGPSYNEQY
TRBJ2-3,TRBV4-2,ASSQASRRFTDTQY
TRBJ2-5,TRBV24-1,ATSPRTGHNEQY
TRBJ1-2,TRBV30,AWAGSNYGYT
TRBJ1-2,TRBV5-1,ASKTGDLGSYGYT
TRBJ2-3,TRBV7-2,ASSLKGVSGRASDTQY
TRBJ2-5,TRBV12-3/TRBV12-4,TSRGTAGETQY
TRBJ2-3,TRBV29-1,SVESRDRGRNTQY
TRBJ2-7,TRBV29-1,SVVRAEPYEQY
TRBJ2-7,TRBV28,ASRPGGYSSYEQY
TRBJ2-3,TRBV14,ASSHRTGMTDTQY
TRBJ2-1,TRBV7-2,ASSLYAGGLFNEQF
TRBJ1-4,TRBV4-2,VSSQDGGDREKLF
TRBJ1-1,TRBV20-1,SAPGGGTMNTEAF
TRBJ2-7,TRBV29-1,SVEDPGIQSYEQY
TRBJ2-3,TRBV27,ASSLFFQTDTQY
TRBJ2-3,TRBV12-5,ASGSPQY
TRBJ2-7,TRBV20-1,SATDAGTRYEQY
TRBJ1-1,TRBV10-3,AISGTLLGAGTEAF
TRBJ2-1,TRBV12-5,ASGRTGNEQF
TRBJ2-1,TRBV20-1,SAEVHPEQF
TRBJ1-2,TRBV11-2,ASSFDTNYGYT
TRBJ2-3,TRBV11-2,ASSYYRGLTDTQY
TRBJ2-7,TRBV4-2,ASSQERREFDEQY
TRBJ2-7,TRBV20-1,SARTSGKREQY
-,TRBV20-1,SARDQSGSRETQY
TRBJ2-5,TRBV29-1,SVAPSGRQETQY
TRBJ1-4,TRBV24-1,ATSEGGSEKLF
TRBJ2-5,TRBV15,ATSRDLGLADLQETQY